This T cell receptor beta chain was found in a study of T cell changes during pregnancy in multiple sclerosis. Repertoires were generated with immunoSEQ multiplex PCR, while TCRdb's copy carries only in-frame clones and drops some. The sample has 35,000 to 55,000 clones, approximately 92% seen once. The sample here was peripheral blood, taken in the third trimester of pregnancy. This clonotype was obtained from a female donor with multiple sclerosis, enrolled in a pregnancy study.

The CDR3 DNA reads TGTGCCAGCAGTTTATATTTTCGAGGGATTCCTGAAGCTTTCTTT. Translated, it gives CASSLYFRGIPEAFF. The V and J genes are TRBV28 and TRBJ1-1; D unresolved. The V end lost 1 base, the J end lost 6 bases, and 15 bases lay between the germline ends. The germline gives CDR1 MDHEN, CDR2 SYDVKM. This CDR3 is 15 amino acids long.